This TCR beta chain was recorded in a study of blood T cell repertoires in COVID-19. Study overall: From T cells, B-cell-depleted T cells, or PBMCs came the material, which was cDNA or gDNA.

The germline V gene has CDR1 SGHNT and CDR2 YYREEE (reference sequence). This CDR3 spans 13 amino acids. V was clipped by 0 bases and J by 5 bases, with 8 bases between them. Seattle cases were enrolled at active infection and followed longitudinally. The table came from immunoSEQ multiplex PCR; TCRdb's copy has only in-frame clones and leaves some out. The repertoire has about 210,000 clones, around 76% of them found once; the top ten carry approximately 8.1%. This clonotype was obtained from a woman aged 60-75 years with COVID-19, enrolled during active disease. The material sequenced was peripheral blood. The chain employs TRBV5-4 and TRBJ1-2, with D uncertain. CDR3 amino acids: CASSLEGGYGYTF. In DNA, the CDR3 is TGTGCCAGCAGCTTGGAGGGCGGGTATGGCTACACCTTC.